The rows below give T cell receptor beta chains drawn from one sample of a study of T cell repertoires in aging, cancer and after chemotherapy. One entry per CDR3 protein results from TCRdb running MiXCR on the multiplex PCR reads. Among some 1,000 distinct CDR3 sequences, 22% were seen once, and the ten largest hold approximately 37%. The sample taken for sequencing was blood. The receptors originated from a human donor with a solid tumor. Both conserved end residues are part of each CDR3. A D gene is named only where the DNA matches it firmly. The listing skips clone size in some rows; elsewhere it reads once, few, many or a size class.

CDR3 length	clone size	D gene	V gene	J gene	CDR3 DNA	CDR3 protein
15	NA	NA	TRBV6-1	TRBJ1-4	TGTGCCAGCAGCCGGGGCGTGGGCGAGAATGAAAAACTGTTTTTT	CASSRGVGENEKLFF
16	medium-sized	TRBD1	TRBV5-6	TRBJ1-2	TGTGCCAGCAGCTTGAGCACAGGGGGTTTTAACTATGGCTACACCTTC	CASSLSTGGFNYGYTF
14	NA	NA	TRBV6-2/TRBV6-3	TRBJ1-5	TGTGCCAGTATTAGGGGCGCGGGGAATCAGCCCCAGCATTTT	CASIRGAGNQPQHF
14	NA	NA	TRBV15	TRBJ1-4	TGTGCCACCAGCAGAGATAAGGGGCAGGAAAAACTGTTTTTT	CATSRDKGQEKLFF
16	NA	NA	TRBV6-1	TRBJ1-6	TGTGTCAGAAGTGAATTAGGGACCAACTATAATTCACCCCTCCACTTT	CVRSELGTNYNSPLHF
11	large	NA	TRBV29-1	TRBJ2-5	TGCAGCGTTGACATACAAGAGACCCAGTACTTC	CSVDIQETQYF
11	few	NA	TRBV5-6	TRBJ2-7	TGTGCCAGCAGTCGTGACCGGGAGCAGTACTTC	CASSRDREQYF
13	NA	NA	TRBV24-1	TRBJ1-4	TGTGCCACCAGTGATTTGCAGGGTGAAAAACTGTTTTTT	CATSDLQGEKLFF
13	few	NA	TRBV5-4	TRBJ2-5	TGTGCCAGCAGCGGCACTCAACAAGAGACCCAGTACTTC	CASSGTQQETQYF
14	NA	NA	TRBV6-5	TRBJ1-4	TGTGCCAGCAGTTATTCGGCATTTAATGAAAAACTGTTTTTT	CASSYSAFNEKLFF
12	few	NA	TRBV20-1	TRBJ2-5	TGCAGTGAAAGTCCCCAGGGGGAGACCCAGTACTTC	CSESPQGETQYF
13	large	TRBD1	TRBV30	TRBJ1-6	TGTGCCTGGACGGGACAGATTAATTCACCCCTCCACTTT	CAWTGQINSPLHF
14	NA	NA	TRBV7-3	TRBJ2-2	TGTGCCAGCAGCTTATATCAGGGCACCGGGGAGCTGTTTTTT	CASSLYQGTGELFF
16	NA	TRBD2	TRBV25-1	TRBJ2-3	TGTGCCTGCAGTCTACTAGCGGGAGGACCGGCAGATACGCAGTATTTT	CACSLLAGGPADTQYF
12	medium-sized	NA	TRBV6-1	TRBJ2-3	TGTGCCAGCAGCCTTAGCACAGATACGCAGTATTTT	CASSLSTDTQYF
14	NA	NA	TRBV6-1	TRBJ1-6	TGTGCCAGCAGTGAAGCAGGGGACTCTTCACCCCTCCACTTT	CASSEAGDSSPLHF
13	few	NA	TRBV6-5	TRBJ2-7	TGTGCCAGCACTGAGACTGCAACCTACGAGCAGTACTTC	CASTETATYEQYF
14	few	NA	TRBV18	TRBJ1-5	TGTGCCAGCTCACTCCGGGGCGCGAATCAGCCCCAGCATTTT	CASSLRGANQPQHF
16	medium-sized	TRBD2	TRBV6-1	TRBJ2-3	TGTGCCAGCAGTGAAAGGGCTAGCGGGAGTGGTGATACGCAGTATTTT	CASSERASGSGDTQYF
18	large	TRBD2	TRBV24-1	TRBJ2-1	TGTGCCACCAGTGACCCTGGACTAGCGGGGGGTTTCTACAATGAGCAGTTCTTC	CATSDPGLAGGFYNEQFF
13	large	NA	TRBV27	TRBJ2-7	TGTGCCAGCAGTTTATCCAACACCTACGAGCAGTACTTC	CASSLSNTYEQYF
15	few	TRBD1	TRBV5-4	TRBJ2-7	TGTGCCAGCAGCTTGATTGGGACAGGCCCCCTCGAGCAGTACTTC	CASSLIGTGPLEQYF
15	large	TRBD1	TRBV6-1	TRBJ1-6	TGTGCCAGCAGTGAAGCGGGACAGGGACGGATCCTTAACATTTTT	CASSEAGQGRILNIF
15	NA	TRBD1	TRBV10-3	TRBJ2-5	TGTGCCACGTTTGACGCGGGACAGGGGAGGGAGACCCAGTACTTC	CATFDAGQGRETQYF
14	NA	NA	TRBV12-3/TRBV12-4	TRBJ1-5	TGTGCCAGCAGTTCCCCGCAAGGGGGTCAGCCCCAGCATTTT	CASSSPQGGQPQHF
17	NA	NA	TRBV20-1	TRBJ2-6	TGCAGTGCTAGAGATCACGGGGCCGCGCGGGGGGCCAACGTCCTGACTTTC	CSARDHGAARGANVLTF
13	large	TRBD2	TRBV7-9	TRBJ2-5	TGTGCCAGCAGCTCAGGACTAGGAGAGACCCAGTACTTC	CASSSGLGETQYF
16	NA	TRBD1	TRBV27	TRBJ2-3	TGTGCCAGCAGTTCCCCACAGGGGTCTGGCACAGATACGCAGTATTTT	CASSSPQGSGTDTQYF
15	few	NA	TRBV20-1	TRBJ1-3	TGCAGTGCTACCCCTGGGATTGGGCGGAGAAACACCATATATTTT	CSATPGIGRRNTIYF
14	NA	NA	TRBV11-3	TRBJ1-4	TGTGCCAGCAGTCCACAGCGGGGCAATGAAAAACTGTTTTTT	CASSPQRGNEKLFF
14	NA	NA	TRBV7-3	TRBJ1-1	TGTGCCAGCAGTCTTGAGGGGCTCGGCACTGAAGCTTTCTTT	CASSLEGLGTEAFF
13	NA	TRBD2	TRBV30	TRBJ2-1	TGTGCCTGGACTAGCGGGACTCCTATTGAGCAGTTCTTC	CAWTSGTPIEQFF
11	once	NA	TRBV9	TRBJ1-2	TGTGCCAGCAGGCTCAACTATGGCTACACCTTC	CASRLNYGYTF
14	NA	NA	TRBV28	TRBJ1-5	TGTGCCAGCAGTTTCCTTGCGGGGAATCAGCCCCAGCAATTT	CASSFLAGNQPQQF
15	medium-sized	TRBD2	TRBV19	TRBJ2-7	TGTGCCAGTAGTAGGGGGGGACTAGCGGAGCGGGAGCAGTACTTC	CASSRGGLAEREQYF
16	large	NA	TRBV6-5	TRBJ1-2	TGTGCCAGCAGTTACCTAGGGGGTTCTTCTAACTATGGCTACACCTTC	CASSYLGGSSNYGYTF
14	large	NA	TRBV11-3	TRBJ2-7	TGTGCCAGCAGCTTCCCGAATCCCTCCTACGAGCAGTACTTC	CASSFPNPSYEQYF
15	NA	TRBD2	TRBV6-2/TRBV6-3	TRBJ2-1	TGTGCCAGCAGTTACGCTAGCGGGTATGGTAATGAGCAGTTCTTC	CASSYASGYGNEQFF
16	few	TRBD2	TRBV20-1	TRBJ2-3	TGCAGTGCTAGAGGGCGCGGGGGGGCCTGGTCGGATACGCAGTATTTT	CSARGRGGAWSDTQYF
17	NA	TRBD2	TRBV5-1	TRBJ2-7	TGCGCCAGCAGCTTGGGAGTATTGGCAGGGAGGGTGGACGAGCAGTACTTC	CASSLGVLAGRVDEQYF
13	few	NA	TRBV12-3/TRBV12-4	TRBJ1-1	TGTGCCAGCAGTTTATCGGGTCGCACTGAAGCTTTCTTT	CASSLSGRTEAFF
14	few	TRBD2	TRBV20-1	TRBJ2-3	TGCAGTGCTAGAGACGGGGGGGCTGCAGATACGCAGTATTTT	CSARDGGAADTQYF
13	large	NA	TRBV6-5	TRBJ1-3	TGTGCCAGCAGAAGGGACTCTGGAAACACCATATATTTT	CASRRDSGNTIYF
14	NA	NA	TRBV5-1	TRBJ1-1	TGCGCCAGCAGCTTGGATACCCAAGGGACCGTGGCTTTCTTT	CASSLDTQGTVAFF
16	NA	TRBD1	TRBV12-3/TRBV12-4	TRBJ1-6	TGTGCCAGCAGGCAGACAGGGCGTAGGTATAATTCACCCCTCCACTTT	CASRQTGRRYNSPLHF
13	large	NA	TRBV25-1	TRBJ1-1	TGTGCCAGCAGTTGGACCACGGACACTGAAGCTTTCTTT	CASSWTTDTEAFF
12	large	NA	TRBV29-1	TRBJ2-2	TGCAGCGTTGACTCGGGCACCGGGGAGCTGTTTTTT	CSVDSGTGELFF
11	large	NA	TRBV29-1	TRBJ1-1	TGCAGCGACGTGACCGACACTGAAGCTTTCTTT	CSDVTDTEAFF
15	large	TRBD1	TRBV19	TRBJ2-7	TGTGCCAGTAGTACGCTAGAAGGGACAGCCTACGAGCAGTACTTC	CASSTLEGTAYEQYF
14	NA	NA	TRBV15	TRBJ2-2	TGTGCCACCAGCAGAGATAGGAGCACCGGGGAGCTGTTTTTT	CATSRDRSTGELFF
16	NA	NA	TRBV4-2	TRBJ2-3	TGTGCCAGCAGCCAAGTAGCGGCTCGAGCGACAGATACGCAGTATTTT	CASSQVAARATDTQYF
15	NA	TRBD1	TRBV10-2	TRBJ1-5	TGCGCCAGCAGTGAGGATGGACAGGGTAGCCAGCCCCAGCATTTT	CASSEDGQGSQPQHF
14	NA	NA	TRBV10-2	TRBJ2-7	TGCGCCAGCAGTGAAGACAGTTATTCCTACGAGCAGTACTTC	CASSEDSYSYEQYF
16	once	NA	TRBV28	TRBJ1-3	TGTGCCAGCAGCAACCCCCGGGGCCCCTCTGGAAACACCATATATTTT	CASSNPRGPSGNTIYF
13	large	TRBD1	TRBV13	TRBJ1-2	TGTGCCAGCAGCTCCCACCAGGGGGAAGGCTACACCTTC	CASSSHQGEGYTF
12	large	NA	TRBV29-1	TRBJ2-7	TGCAGCGTTACGACGGGGTCCTACGAGCAGTACTTC	CSVTTGSYEQYF
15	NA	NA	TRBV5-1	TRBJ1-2	TGCGCCAGCAGCTTGGTCAGGGGAACTAACTATGGCTACACCTTC	CASSLVRGTNYGYTF